The clone carrying this T cell receptor beta chain was seen ten or more times. The data derive from a study of blood T cell repertoires in COVID-19. In the study overall: T cells, B-cell-depleted T cells, or PBMCs provided the cDNA or gDNA that served as material.

Sequencing used immunoSEQ multiplex PCR; TCRdb keeps in-frame clones, though not all of them. Among some 170,000 clones listed, roughly 90% were seen once. This CDR3 spans 15 amino acids. V was cut by 4 bases and J by 1 base, with 15 bases left in between. The V gene's germline CDR1 is SGHNT and CDR2 YYREEE (reference sequence). The sample consisted of peripheral blood. This receptor was obtained from a woman between 45 and 65 years old with acute or convalescent COVID-19. This sequence joins TRBV5-4 and TRBJ2-7; perhaps TRBD2 as D (6 bases). The CDR3 sequence is CASSLSGTRSYEQYF. In nucleotides, the CDR3 is TGTGCCAGCAGCCTATCCGGGACTCGTTCCTACGAGCAGTACTTC.